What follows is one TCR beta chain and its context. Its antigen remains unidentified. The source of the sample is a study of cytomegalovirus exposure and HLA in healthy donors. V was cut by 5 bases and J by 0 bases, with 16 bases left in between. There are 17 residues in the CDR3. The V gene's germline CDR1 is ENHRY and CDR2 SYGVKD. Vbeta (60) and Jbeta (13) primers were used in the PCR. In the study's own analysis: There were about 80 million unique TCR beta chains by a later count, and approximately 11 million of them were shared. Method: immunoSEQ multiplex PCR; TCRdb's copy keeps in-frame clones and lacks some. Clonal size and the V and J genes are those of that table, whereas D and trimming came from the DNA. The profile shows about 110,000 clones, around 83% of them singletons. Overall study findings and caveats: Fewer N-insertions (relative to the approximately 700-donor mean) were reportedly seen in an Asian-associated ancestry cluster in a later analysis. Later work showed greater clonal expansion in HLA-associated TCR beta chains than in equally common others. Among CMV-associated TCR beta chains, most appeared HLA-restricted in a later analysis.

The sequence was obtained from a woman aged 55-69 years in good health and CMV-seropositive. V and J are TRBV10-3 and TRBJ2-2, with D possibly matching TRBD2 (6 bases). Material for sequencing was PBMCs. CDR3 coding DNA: TGTGCCATCAGTAAAAGGGGTGGCGGGACGAACACCGGGGAGCTGTTTTTT. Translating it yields CAISKRGGGTNTGELFF.